This entry lists 7 T cell receptor beta chains sequenced from one sample in a study of response to subunit inactivated influenza vaccine. TCRdb itself ran the RT-PCR reads through MiXCR, one entry per CDR3 protein. The sample includes almost 250,000 distinct CDR3 sequences, 12% of them seen just once. Sequencing was performed on non-naive T cells sorted from PBMCs, taken 14 days before vaccination. These receptors originate from a man in his fifties or sixties who received an inactivated influenza vaccine.

This clonotype appeared a few times. The chain uses TRBV20-1 and TRBJ1-2, with D unclear. Germline V CDR1 and CDR2: DFQATT, SNEGSKA (reference sequence). V gave up 1 base and J gave up 4 bases, with 10 bases separating them. The CDR3 sequence is 13 residues long. In nucleotides, the CDR3 is TGCAGTGCTAGAGTGGCAGCACTCTATGGCTACACCTTC. It specifies CSARVAALYGYTF.

This clonotype appeared many times. This sequence joins TRBV5-5 and TRBJ2-7; D not resolved. Deletions cut 1 base from V and 0 bases from J, with 14 bases between. The CDR3 sequence is 16 residues long. Germline V gives CDR1 SGHKS, CDR2 YYEKEE (reference sequence). The CDR3 here is CASSLSRNRISYEQYF. DNA of the CDR3: TGTGCCAGCAGCTTGAGTCGTAACCGGATCTCCTACGAGCAGTACTTC.

This clonotype was counted ten times or more. V is TRBV3-1 and J is TRBJ2-2, with TRBD2 identical over 8 bases. V dropped 5 bases and J dropped 5; count of bases not matched to a gene: 10. The germline gives CDR1 LGHDT, CDR2 YNNKEL (reference sequence). The CDR3 has 16 residues. CDR3 sequence reads: CASSVSGGARTGELFF. CDR3 sequence (DNA): TGTGCCAGCAGCGTAAGCGGGGGCGCGCGTACCGGGGAGCTGTTTTTT.

This clonotype showed up many times. The chain uses TRBV20-1 and TRBJ2-3, with 8 bases fitting TRBD2. The CDR3 contains 16 residues. CDR1 is DFQATT, CDR2 SNEGSKA, per germline (reference sequence). With V trimmed by 3 bases and J by 6 bases, 14 bases remained unmatched. CDR3 sequence (DNA): TGCAGTGCTAGGTCGGGGGGGGTCAGCGGTACGGATACGCAGTATTTT. It codes for CSARSGGVSGTDTQYF.

The chain recombines TRBV4-3 with TRBJ2-4, with 8 nucleotides matching TRBD1. The length of the CDR3 is 17 residues. CDR1 LGHNA and CDR2 YSLEER come from the germline V gene. With 4 bases clipped from V and 5 bases from J, the junction kept 13 bases outside the gene matches. The CDR3: CASSLLPAGTGQNIQYF. The CDR3 DNA follows: TGCGCCAGCAGCCTCCTACCTGCTGGGACAGGACAAAACATTCAGTACTTC.

The chain is built from TRBV7-9 and TRBJ1-2, with D tentatively TRBD1 (5 bases). In germline, CDR1 is SEHNR, CDR2 FQNEAQ (reference sequence). This CDR3 has 13 residues. V lost 0 bases and J 7 bases, leaving 9 bases between the germline ends. CDR3 coding DNA: TGTGCCAGCAGCTTAGCCAGGGACGGTGGCTACACCTTC. Protein product: CASSLARDGGYTF.

This clonotype appeared a few times. The chain employs TRBV7-8 and TRBJ1-5; unclear D gene. From germline, CDR1 is SGHVS and CDR2 FQNEAQ. The CDR3 contains 14 residues. V was clipped by 4 bases and J by 5 bases, with 12 bases between them. The CDR3 nucleotides are TGTGCCAGCAGCTCTCCGGGTAACCATCAGCCCCAGCATTTT. This sequence encodes CASSSPGNHQPQHF. Variable domain in full (rest from reference TRBV7-8 and TRBJ1-5): GAGVSQSPRYKVAKRGQDVALRCDPISGHVSLFWYQQALGQGPEFLTYFQNEAQLDKSGLPSDRFFAERPEGSVSTLKIQRTQQEDSAVYLCASSSPGNHQPQHFGDGTRLSIL.